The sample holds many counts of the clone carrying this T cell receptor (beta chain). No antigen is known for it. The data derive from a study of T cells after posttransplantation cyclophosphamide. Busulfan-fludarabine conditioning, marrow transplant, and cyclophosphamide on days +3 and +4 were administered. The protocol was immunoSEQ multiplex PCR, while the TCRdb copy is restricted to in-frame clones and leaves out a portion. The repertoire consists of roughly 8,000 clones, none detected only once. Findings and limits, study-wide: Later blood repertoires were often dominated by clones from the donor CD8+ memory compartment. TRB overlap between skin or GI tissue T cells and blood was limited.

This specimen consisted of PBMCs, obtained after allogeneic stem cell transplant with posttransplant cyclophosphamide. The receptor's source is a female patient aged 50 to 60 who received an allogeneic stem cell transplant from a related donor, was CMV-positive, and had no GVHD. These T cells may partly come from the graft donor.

CDR3 loop: CASSRARGYQPQHF. The DNA of the CDR3 is TGTGCCAGTAGTAGGGCCAGGGGGTATCAGCCCCAGCATTTT. The rearrangement joins TRBV19 to TRBJ1-5; 7 bases match TRBD1. CDR1 and CDR2 from the germline V gene are LNHDA and SQIVND (reference sequence). Trimming cost V 4 bases and J 5 bases; bases outside gene matches: 5. The CDR3 covers 14 residues.